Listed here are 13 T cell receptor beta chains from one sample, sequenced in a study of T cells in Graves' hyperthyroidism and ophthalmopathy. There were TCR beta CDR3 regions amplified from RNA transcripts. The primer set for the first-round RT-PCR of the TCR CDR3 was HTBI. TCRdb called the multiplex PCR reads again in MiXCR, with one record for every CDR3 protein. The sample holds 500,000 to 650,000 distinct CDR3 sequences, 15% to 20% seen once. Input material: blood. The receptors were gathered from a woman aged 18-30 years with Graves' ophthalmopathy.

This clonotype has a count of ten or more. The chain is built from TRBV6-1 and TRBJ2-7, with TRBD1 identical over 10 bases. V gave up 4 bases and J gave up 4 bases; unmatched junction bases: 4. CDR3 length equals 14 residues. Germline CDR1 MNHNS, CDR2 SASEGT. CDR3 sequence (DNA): TGTGCCAGCAGTGGCCGGACAGGGGGGTACGAGCAGTACTTC. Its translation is CASSGRTGGYEQYF.

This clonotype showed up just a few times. CDR3 DNA sequence: TGTGCCAGCGGGCAGGGGGCGGCACGCGAGCAGTACTTC. It encodes CASGQGAAREQYF. This rearrangement joins TRBV6-1 to TRBJ2-7; TRBD1 matches 8 bases. The V and J ends lost 8 bases and 6 bases, in that order; junction bases with no gene match: 9. This CDR3 has 13 residues. Germline loops: CDR1 MNHNS, CDR2 SASEGT.

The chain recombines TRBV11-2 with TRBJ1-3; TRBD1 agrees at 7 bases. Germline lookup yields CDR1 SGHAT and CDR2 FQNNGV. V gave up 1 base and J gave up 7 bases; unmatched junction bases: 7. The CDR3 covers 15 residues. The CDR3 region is CASSLVGGQFNTIYF. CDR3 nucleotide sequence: TGTGCCAGCAGCTTAGTCGGGGGACAGTTTAACACCATATATTTT.

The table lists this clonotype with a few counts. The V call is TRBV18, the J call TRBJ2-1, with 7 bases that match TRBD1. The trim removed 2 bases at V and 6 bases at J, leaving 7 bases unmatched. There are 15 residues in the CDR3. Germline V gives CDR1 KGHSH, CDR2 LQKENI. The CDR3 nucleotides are TGTGCCAGCTCACCAAGACAGGGATTTTCCAATGAGCAGTTCTTC. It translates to CASSPRQGFSNEQFF.

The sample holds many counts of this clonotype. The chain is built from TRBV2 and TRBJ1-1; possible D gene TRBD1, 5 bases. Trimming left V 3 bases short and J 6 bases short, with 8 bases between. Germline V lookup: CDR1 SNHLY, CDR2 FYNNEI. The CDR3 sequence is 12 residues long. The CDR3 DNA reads TGTGCCAGCAGTGACCGGGGGGCTGAAGCTTTCTTT. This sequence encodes CASSDRGAEAFF.

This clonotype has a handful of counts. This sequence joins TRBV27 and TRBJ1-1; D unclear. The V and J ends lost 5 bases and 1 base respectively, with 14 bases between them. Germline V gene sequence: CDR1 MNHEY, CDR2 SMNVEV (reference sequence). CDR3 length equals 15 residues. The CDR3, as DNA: TGTGCCAGCAGTCTCCTGACGGACTCGAACACTGAAGCTTTCTTT. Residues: CASSLLTDSNTEAFF.

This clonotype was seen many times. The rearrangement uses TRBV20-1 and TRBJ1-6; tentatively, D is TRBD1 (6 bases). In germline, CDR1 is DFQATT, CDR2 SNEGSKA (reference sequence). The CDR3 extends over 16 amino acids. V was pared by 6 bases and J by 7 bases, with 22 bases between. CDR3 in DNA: TGCAGTGCCGACGAACCGGGGGCAATAGCCAATTCACCCCTCCACTTT. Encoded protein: CSADEPGAIANSPLHF.

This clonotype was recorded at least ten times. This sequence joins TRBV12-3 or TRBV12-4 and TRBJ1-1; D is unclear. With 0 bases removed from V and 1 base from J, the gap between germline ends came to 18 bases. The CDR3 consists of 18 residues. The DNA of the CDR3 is TGTGCCAGCAGTTTAGCCCGAGGGTTTGGCACCCAGAACACTGAAGCTTTCTTT. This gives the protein CASSLARGFGTQNTEAFF.

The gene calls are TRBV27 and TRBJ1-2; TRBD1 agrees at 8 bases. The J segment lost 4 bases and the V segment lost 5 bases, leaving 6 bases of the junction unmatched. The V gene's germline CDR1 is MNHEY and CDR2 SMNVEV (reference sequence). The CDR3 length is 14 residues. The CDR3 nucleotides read TGTGCCAGCAGTGACCTACAGGGGGTCTATGGCTACACCTTC. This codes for CASSDLQGVYGYTF.

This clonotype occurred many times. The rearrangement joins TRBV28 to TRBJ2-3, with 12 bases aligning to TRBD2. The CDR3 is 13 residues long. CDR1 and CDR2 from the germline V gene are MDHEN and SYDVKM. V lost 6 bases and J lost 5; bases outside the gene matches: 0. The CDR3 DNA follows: TGTGCCAGCAGGACTAGCGGGGGAGATACGCAGTATTTT. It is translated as CASRTSGGDTQYF.

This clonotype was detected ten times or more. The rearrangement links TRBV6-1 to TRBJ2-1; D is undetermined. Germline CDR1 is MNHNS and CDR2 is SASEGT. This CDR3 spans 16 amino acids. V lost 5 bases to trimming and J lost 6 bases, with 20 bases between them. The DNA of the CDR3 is TGTGCCAGCAGTAAACTCTCGGTCGGGTACCCCAATGAGCAGTTCTTC. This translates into CASSKLSVGYPNEQFF.

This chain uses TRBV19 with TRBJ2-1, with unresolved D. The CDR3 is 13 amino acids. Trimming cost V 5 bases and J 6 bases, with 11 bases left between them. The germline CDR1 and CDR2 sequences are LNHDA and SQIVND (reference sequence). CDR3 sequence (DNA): TGTGCCAGTAGTGAGAAGGGCGCCAATGAGCAGTTCTTC. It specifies CASSEKGANEQFF.

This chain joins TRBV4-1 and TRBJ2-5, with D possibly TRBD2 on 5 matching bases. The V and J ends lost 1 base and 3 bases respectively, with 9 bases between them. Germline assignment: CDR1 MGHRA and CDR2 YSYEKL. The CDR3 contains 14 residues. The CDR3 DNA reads TGCGCCAGCAGCCAAGGAGCAGCGGAAGAGACCCAGTACTTC. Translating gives CASSQGAAEETQYF.